The 12 T cell receptor beta chains below come from one sample, sequenced in a study of cytomegalovirus exposure and HLA in healthy donors. Primers: 60 Vbeta forward and 13 Jbeta reverse. Profiling relied on immunoSEQ multiplex PCR, and the TCRdb table lists in-frame clones only, not all of them. The table lists approximately 150,000 clones, over 60% of them singletons, with 0.94% in the top ten. Sequencing was done on a sample of PBMCs. These TCRs come from a woman aged 60 to 75 in good health and CMV-seronegative.

The gene calls are TRBV30 and TRBJ2-2; no definite D call. Trimming cost V 4 bases and J 2 bases, with 17 bases left between them. The CDR3 is 16 amino acids. The germline CDR1 and CDR2 sequences are GTSNPN and SVGIG (reference sequence). CDR3 coding DNA: TGTGCCTGGACGGCACGAGACTGGTACAACACCGGGGAGCTGTTTTTT. It yields the protein CAWTARDWYNTGELFF.

This chain uses TRBV5-5 with TRBJ1-1; TRBD1 might be the D (6 bases). The V gene's germline CDR1 is SGHKS and CDR2 YYEKEE (reference sequence). V was trimmed by 3 bases and J by 1 base, leaving 10 bases between them. This CDR3 contains 14 residues. The CDR3 DNA is TGTGCCAGCAGCTCTAAGACAGGGAACACTGAAGCTTTCTTT. Translating it yields CASSSKTGNTEAFF.

The chain combines TRBV5-4 with TRBJ2-7, with TRBD2 identical over 14 bases. J lost 12 bases, V lost 0 bases, and 8 bases had no gene match. This CDR3 has 15 amino acids. The germline gives CDR1 SGHNT, CDR2 YYREEE (reference sequence). CDR3 nucleotides: TGTGCCAGCAGCTTGGCGACTAGCGGGAGGGTAAAGACGTACTTC. This encodes CASSLATSGRVKTYF.

CDR3 amino acids: CASSPEFSAEAFF. The CDR3 nucleotides are TGTGCCAGCTCACCAGAGTTTTCGGCTGAAGCTTTCTTT. The J gene is TRBJ1-1, the V gene TRBV18; D remains ambiguous. The CDR3 runs to 13 residues. Trimming took 2 bases from V and 6 from J, leaving 10 bases between them. Germline CDR1 KGHSH, CDR2 LQKENI. The whole variable domain, filled in from reference TRBV18 and TRBJ1-1, reads NAGVMQNPRHLVRRRGQEARLRCSPMKGHSHVYWYRQLPEEGLKFMVYLQKENIIDESGMPKERFSAEFPKEGPSILRIQQVVRGDSAAYFCASSPEFSAEAFFGQGTRLTVV.

The chain links TRBV6-5 to TRBJ2-1; D is possibly TRBD2 (5 bases). V lost 10 bases and J 0 bases, leaving 16 bases between the germline ends. This CDR3 region has 15 residues. The V gene's germline CDR1 is MNHEY and CDR2 SVGAGI. This chain's CDR3 is CATQEGGSSYNEQFF. CDR3 DNA: TGTGCCACCCAGGAAGGAGGTAGCTCCTACAATGAGCAGTTCTTC.

The rearrangement uses TRBV7-2 and TRBJ2-1, with TRBD2 matching over 15 bases. Germline lookup yields CDR1 SGHTA and CDR2 FQGNSA. The CDR3 is made up of 18 amino acids. The V gene end was trimmed by 1 base and the J gene end by 11 bases; junction bases not matched to a gene: 12. CDR3 sequence reads: CASSLVGGLAGGVGQQFF. The CDR3 nucleotides read TGTGCCAGCAGCTTAGTAGGAGGACTAGCGGGGGGGGTAGGTCAGCAGTTCTTC.

The rearrangement uses TRBV9 and TRBJ1-2, with D possibly being TRBD1 (5 bases). Trimming took off 7 bases at V and 3 bases at J, with 13 bases between the two ends. This CDR3 contains 13 residues. In germline, CDR1 is SGDLS, CDR2 YYNGEE. The CDR3: CASGGDWDYGYTF. The CDR3 nucleotides read TGTGCCAGCGGGGGGGATTGGGACTATGGCTACACCTTC.

This clone was detected only once. This chain connects TRBV11-2 to TRBJ2-1; TRBD2 matches at 8 bases. V was clipped by 4 bases and J by 8 bases; unmatched bases: 16. Germline V gives CDR1 SGHAT, CDR2 FQNNGV. The CDR3 contains 17 residues. The CDR3 spells CASSSSSGGGIGYEQFF. The CDR3 DNA is TGTGCCAGCAGCTCCTCTTCGGGCGGGGGGATTGGCTATGAGCAGTTCTTC.

The rearrangement links TRBV11-2 to TRBJ2-5; TRBD1 agrees at 8 bases. J gave up 6 bases and V 1 base, and 4 bases lay outside the gene matches. The CDR3 contains 14 residues. Germline CDR1 reads SGHAT; CDR2 reads FQNNGV. CDR3 sequence (DNA): TGTGCCAGCAGCTTAGCAGGGGGCCCGAAGACCCAGTACTTC. Its protein product is CASSLAGGPKTQYF.

The chain employs TRBV7-8 and TRBJ1-5, with 7 bases that match TRBD1. This CDR3 is built from 15 residues. Per germline, CDR1 SGHVS and CDR2 FQNEAQ. V shed 5 bases, J shed 3 bases, and the junction held 7 bases outside the gene matches. CDR3 coding DNA: TGTGCCAGCAGCACGACAGGGCCTCTCAATCAGCCCCAGCATTTT. It translates to CASSTTGPLNQPQHF.

The V and J genes are TRBV7-9 and TRBJ1-1, with 8 bases identical to TRBD1. The CDR3 sequence is 14 residues long. Germline assignment: CDR1 SEHNR and CDR2 FQNEAQ (reference sequence). V lost 4 bases, J lost 3 bases, and 4 bases stayed unmatched. The chain's CDR3 is CASSSRQGYTEAFF. The CDR3 region has the DNA TGTGCCAGCAGCTCGCGACAGGGGTACACTGAAGCTTTCTTT.

This clone has just a few counts. This sequence joins TRBV18 and TRBJ1-2; the match to TRBD1 covers 8 bases. CDR3 length: 14 amino acids. The germline CDR1 and CDR2 sequences are KGHSH and LQKENI. V trimming: 5 bases; J trimming: 5 bases; junction bases outside the gene matches: 7. This CDR3 reads CASSNGQGPYGYTF. CDR3 nucleotides: TGTGCCAGCTCAAACGGACAGGGACCGTATGGCTACACCTTC.